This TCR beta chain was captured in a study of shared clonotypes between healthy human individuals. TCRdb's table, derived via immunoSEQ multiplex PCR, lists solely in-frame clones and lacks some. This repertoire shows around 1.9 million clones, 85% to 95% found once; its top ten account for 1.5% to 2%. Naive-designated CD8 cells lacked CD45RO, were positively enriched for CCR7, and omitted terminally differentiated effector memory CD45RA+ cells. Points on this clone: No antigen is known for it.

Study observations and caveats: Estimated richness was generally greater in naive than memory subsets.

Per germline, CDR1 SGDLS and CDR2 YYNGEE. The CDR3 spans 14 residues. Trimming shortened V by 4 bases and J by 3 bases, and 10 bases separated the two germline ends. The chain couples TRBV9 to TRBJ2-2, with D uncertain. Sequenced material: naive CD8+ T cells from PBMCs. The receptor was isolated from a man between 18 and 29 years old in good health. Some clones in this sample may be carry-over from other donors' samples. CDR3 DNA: TGTGCCAGCAGCTTGGGGTCGCACACCGGGGAGCTGTTTTTT. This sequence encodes CASSLGSHTGELFF.